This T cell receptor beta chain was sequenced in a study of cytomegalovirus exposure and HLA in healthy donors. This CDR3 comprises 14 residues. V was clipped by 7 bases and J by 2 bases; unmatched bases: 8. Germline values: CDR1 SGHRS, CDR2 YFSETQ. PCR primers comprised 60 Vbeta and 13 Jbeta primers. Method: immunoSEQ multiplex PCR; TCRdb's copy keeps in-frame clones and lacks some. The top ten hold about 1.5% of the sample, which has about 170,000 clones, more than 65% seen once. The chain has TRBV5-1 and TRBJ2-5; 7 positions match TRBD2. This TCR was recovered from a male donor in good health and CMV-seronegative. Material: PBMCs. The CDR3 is CASSRGIEQETQYF. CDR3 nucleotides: TGCGCCAGCTCGCGGGGGATAGAACAAGAGACCCAGTACTTC.